Here is one T cell receptor (beta chain) with its context. What it binds is not known. No conserved phenylalanine or tryptophan ends this CDR3, so it is likely a read error. Multiplex touch-down PCR with TRB-A/B primers amplified rearranged V-D-J TRB sequences. A single record per CDR3 protein comes from TCRdb applying MiXCR to the multiplex PCR reads. Of more than 1,500 distinct CDR3 sequences in the sample, around 32% were seen once. The data are from a study of T cell repertoires in aging, cancer and after chemotherapy. Study details: Donors were grouped into six age bands spanning 30 or younger through 70 or older. The full dataset contained roughly 9 million TCR reads. Findings of the study overall: In healthy donors, age-related TCR diversity loss mainly reflected lost richness.

TCR beta rearrangements were amplified from peripheral blood genomic DNA. The CDR3 sequence is 16 residues long. CDR1 and CDR2 (germline): ENHRY, SYGVKD. The chain joins TRBV10-3 to TRBJ1-2, with 8 bases fitting TRBD1. This TCR was recovered from a human donor with a blood cancer. Sequences were obtained from blood. The CDR3, as DNA: TGTGCCAGCAGTCCTTTAACAGGGACAGGCAGCTATGGCTACACCTTA. Residues: CASSPLTGTGSYGYTL.